One TCR beta chain is described in this entry. CDR3 length: 12 residues. Trimming shortened V by 8 bases and J by 6 bases, and 13 bases separated the two germline ends. This sample was taken from a study of blood T cell repertoires in COVID-19. As for the study in general: PBMCs, B-cell-depleted T cells, or T cells were the source of the cDNA or gDNA that made up the material.

TCRdb keeps only in-frame clones here, not all; method: immunoSEQ multiplex PCR. The sample yields about 190,000 clones, over 75% seen once. The TCR sequence derives from an elderly woman with active or convalescent COVID-19. The rearrangement links TRBV12-3 or TRBV12-4 to TRBJ1-1, with a weak D call TRBD1 (6 bases). The material sequenced was peripheral blood. CDR3 loop: CASGGGQPEAFF. CDR3 in DNA: TGTGCCAGCGGGGGGGGGCAACCTGAAGCTTTCTTT.